This entry describes one T cell receptor (beta chain). There is no known antigen for this receptor. No base-level quality is on record; no much larger clone is a single base apart. TCRbeta CDR3 regions were amplified from genomic DNA using the immunoSEQ Assay, a bias-controlled multiplex PCR. On the authors' methods: Nucleated cell counts per sample were estimated from amplification of reference gene primers within the assay. To quantify the absolute abundance of each unique TCRbeta CDR3 rearrangement, sequence reads were collapsed and filtered. For each sample, productive Simpson clonality was calculated as the square root of Simpson's diversity index across productive rearrangements. The clones in this table, taken by TCRdb from immuneACCESS, are in-frame only. Not every clone is retained; where verified, under half of the shortfall comes from an unresolved V gene, and the cause of the rest is unknown. That table is the source of V, J and clone size, and D and trimming were worked out from the DNA. This sample has hundreds of thousands of clones in its table, and 87% of those were observed once. The ten largest clones capture roughly 2% of the sample.

At the junction V is shortened by 2 bases and J by 0 bases, with 10 bases in between. The CDR3, from cysteine to phenylalanine, totals 15 residues. This entry keeps only the CDR3 DNA: 45 bases, framed from base 1. CDR1 is given as ENHRY and CDR2 as SYGVKD, both from the germline V gene. Each collaborating institution followed its own protocols to collect whole blood in K2EDTA tubes. For TCRbeta analysis, collaborator samples were shipped as frozen whole blood, as isolated PBMCs, or as DNA extracted from either sample type. The data are from a study of blood T cell repertoires in COVID-19 (TCRdb year 2020). As for the study more broadly: Collaborator samples came from the United States, Italy and Spain and covered acute and convalescent phases of COVID-19. The prospective study material was composed of cDNA or gDNA derived from T cells, B-cell-depleted T cells, or PBMCs. Deeply sampled blood TCRbeta repertoires from subjects exposed to, actively infected with, or recovered from COVID-19 were included in the dataset. The repertoires were made available in a free public database intended to serve as a resource for research on the immune response to SARS-CoV-2. Samples were obtained from the ongoing ImmuneRACE study (first 160 participants) and from over a thousand subjects provided by 6 global collaborators. The sample metadata nearly always contained a de-identified subject ID, COVID-19 status, age in years and sex. Where HLA class I and class II types were available, the types were taken from metadata supplied by the sample provider, not from assay-based typing. The paper as a whole reports these results and caveats: Clinical and demographic metadata were provided uncurated, with the amount varying by source and participant.

The rearranged segments are TRBV10-3 and TRBJ1-1, with the D segment identity uncertain. Sequenced: peripheral blood. The TCR originated in a man aged 18 to 30 with active or convalescent COVID-19. This receptor has the CDR3 CAISEGDTLNTEAFF. The nucleotide sequence reads TGTGCCATCAGTGAGGGTGACACGTTGAACACTGAAGCTTTCTTT.